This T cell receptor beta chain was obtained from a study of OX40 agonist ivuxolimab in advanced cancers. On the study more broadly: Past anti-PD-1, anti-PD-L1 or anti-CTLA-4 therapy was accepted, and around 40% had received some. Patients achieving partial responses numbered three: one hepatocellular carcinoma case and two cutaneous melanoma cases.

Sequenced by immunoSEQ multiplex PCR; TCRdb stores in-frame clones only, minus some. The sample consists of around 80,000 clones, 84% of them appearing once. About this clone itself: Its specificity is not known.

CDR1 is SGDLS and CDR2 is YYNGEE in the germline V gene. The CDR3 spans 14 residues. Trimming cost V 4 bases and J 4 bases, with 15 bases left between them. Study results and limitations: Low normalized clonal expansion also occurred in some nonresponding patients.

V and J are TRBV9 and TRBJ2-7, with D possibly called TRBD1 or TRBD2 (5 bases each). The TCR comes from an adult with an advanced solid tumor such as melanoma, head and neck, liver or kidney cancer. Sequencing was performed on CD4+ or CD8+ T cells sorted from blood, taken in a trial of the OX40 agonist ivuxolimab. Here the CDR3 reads CASSSSGRSYEQYF. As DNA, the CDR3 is TGTGCCAGCAGCTCGTCGGGGCGGAGTTACGAGCAGTACTTC.